The text below deals with one TCR beta chain. What it binds is not known. A read error may account for a junction end that differs from germline. A sample-barcoded 5' primer and a J-beta primer mix were used in a second PCR of about 6 to 12 cycles. Any given sample supplied a minimum of 2.5 million CDR3-containing paired-end reads. MiXCR was run by TCRdb on the 5' RACE reads, yielding one entry per CDR3 protein. The data hold more than 550,000 distinct CDR3 sequences, with roughly 20% observed a single time. The CDR3 length is 15 residues. From germline, CDR1 is DFQATT and CDR2 SNEGSKA (reference sequence). The sample comes from a study of blood T cells in healthy people across ages. Study results and caveats: Donor CMV infection status was unknown, possibly confounding age-related changes in expanded clonotypes. Comparison with aged donors showed that long-lived donors had more naive CD4+ cells and higher diversity.

The chain links TRBV20-1 to TRBJ1-5; D not certain. Sequencing was carried out using blood. The clonotype comes from a man aged 65 to 85 in good health. The CDR3 sequence is CSAPSGPYSNLPQHF. The CDR3 coding sequence is TGCAGTGCACCATCCGGGCCCTATAGCAATCTGCCCCAGCATTTT.